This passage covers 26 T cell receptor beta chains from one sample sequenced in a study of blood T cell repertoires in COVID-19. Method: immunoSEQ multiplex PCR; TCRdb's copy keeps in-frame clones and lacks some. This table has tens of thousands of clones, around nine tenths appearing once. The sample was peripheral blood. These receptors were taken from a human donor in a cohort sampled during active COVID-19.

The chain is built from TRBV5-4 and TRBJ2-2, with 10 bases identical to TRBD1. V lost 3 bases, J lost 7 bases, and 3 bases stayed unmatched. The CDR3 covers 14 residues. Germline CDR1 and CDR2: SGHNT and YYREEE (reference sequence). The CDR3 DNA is TGTGCCAGCAGCTGGGACAGGGGCCACGGGGAGCTGTTTTTT. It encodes CASSWDRGHGELFF.

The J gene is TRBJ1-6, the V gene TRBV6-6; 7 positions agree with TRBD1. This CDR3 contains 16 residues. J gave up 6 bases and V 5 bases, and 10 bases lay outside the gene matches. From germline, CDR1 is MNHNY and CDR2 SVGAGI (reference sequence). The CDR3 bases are TGTGCCAGCAGTACCCCTGACAGGGTTGGTAATTCACCCCTCCACTTT. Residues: CASSTPDRVGNSPLHF.

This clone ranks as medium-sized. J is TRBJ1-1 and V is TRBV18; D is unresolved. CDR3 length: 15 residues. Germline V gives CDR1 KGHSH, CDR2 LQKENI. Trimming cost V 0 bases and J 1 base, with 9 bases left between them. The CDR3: CASSPPGGPNTEAFF. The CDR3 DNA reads TGTGCCAGCTCACCACCTGGAGGGCCGAACACTGAAGCTTTCTTT.

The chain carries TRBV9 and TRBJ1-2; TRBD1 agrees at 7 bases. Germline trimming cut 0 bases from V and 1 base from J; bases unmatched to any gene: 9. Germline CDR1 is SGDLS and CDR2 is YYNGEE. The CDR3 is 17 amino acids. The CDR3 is CASSVGGQRLLNYGYTF. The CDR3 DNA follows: TGTGCCAGCAGCGTAGGGGGACAGAGACTTCTTAACTATGGCTACACCTTC. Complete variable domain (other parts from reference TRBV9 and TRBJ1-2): DSGVTQTPKHLITATGQRVTLRCSPRSGDLSVYWYQQSLDQGLQFLIQYYNGEERAKGNILERFSAQQFPDLHSELNLSSLELGDSALYFCASSVGGQRLLNYGYTFGSGTRLTVV.

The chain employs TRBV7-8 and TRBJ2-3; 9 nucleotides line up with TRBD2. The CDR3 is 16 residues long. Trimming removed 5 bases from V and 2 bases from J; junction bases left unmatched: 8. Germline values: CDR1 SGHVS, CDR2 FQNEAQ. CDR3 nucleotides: TGTGCCAGCAGCCATCTAGCGGGGATAATCACAGATACGCAGTATTTT. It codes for CASSHLAGIITDTQYF. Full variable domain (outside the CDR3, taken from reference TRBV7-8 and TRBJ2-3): GAGVSQSPRYKVAKRGQDVALRCDPISGHVSLFWYQQALGQGPEFLTYFQNEAQLDKSGLPSDRFFAERPEGSVSTLKIQRTQQEDSAVYLCASSHLAGIITDTQYFGPGTRLTVL.

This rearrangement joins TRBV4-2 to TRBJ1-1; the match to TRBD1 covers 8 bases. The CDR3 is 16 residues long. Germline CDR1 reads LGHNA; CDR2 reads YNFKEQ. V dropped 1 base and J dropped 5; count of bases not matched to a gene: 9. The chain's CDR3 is CASSQVAGQGETEAFF. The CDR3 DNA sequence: TGTGCCAGCAGCCAAGTTGCCGGACAGGGCGAAACTGAAGCTTTCTTT.

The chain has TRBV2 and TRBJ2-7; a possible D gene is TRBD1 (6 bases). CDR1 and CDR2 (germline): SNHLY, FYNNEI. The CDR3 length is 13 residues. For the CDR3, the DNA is TGTGCTACTTCCCGGGACAAGCTCTACGAGCAGTACTTC. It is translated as CATSRDKLYEQYF.

The CDR3 loop is CASTRGSIAGGRGEQFF. The CDR3 nucleotides read TGTGCCAGCACTCGAGGGTCCATAGCGGGTGGGCGCGGTGAGCAGTTCTTC. The chain combines TRBV6-6 with TRBJ2-1; TRBD2 matches at 7 bases. Trimming took 7 bases from V and 9 from J; bases not matched to a gene: 21. Looked up from germline, CDR1 is MNHNY and CDR2 is SVGAGI (reference sequence). This CDR3 has 17 amino acids.

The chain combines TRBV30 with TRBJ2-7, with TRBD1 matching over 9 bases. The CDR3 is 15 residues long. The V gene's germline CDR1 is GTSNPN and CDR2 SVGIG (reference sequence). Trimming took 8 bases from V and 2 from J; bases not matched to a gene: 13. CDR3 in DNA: TGTGCCCGGGACAGGGTGATACTCTCCCCCTACGAGCAGTACTTC. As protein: CARDRVILSPYEQYF.

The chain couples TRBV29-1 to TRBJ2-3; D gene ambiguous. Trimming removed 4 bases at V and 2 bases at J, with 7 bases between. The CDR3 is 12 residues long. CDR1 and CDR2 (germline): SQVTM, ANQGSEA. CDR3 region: CSVVFYTDTQYF. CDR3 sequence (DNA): TGCAGCGTTGTCTTCTACACAGATACGCAGTATTTT.

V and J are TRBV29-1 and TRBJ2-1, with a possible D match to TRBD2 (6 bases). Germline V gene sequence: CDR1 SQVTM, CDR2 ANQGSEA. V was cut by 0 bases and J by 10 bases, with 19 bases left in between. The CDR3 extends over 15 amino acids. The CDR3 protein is CSVEDCQGRAGEQFF. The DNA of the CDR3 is TGCAGCGTTGAAGACTGCCAAGGTAGGGCGGGAGAGCAGTTCTTC.

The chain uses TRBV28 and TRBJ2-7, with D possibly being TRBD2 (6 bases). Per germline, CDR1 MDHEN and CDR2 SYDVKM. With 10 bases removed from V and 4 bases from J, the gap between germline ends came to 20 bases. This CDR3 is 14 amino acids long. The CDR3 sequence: CAITKGTHSYEQYF. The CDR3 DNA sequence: TGTGCCATCACGAAAGGGACTCATTCATACGAGCAGTACTTC.

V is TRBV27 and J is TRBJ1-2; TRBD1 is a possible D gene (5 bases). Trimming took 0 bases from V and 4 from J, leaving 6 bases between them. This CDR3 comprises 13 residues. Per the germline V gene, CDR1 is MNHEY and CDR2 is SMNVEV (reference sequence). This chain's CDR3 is CASSLSGAYGYTF. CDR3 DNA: TGTGCCAGCAGTTTATCTGGGGCCTATGGCTACACCTTC.

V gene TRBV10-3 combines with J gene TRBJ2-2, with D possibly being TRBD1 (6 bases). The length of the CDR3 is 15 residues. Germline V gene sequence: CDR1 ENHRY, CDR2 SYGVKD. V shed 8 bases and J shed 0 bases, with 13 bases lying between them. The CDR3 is CAIAGQTSNTGELFF. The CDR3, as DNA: TGTGCCATCGCAGGACAGACTTCGAACACCGGGGAGCTGTTTTTT.

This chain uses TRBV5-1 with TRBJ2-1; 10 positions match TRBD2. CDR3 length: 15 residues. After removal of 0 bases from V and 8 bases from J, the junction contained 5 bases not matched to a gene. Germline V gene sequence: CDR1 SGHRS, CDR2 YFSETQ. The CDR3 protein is CASSLGPSGSYEQFF. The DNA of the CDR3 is TGCGCCAGCAGCTTGGGGCCTAGCGGGAGCTATGAGCAGTTCTTC.

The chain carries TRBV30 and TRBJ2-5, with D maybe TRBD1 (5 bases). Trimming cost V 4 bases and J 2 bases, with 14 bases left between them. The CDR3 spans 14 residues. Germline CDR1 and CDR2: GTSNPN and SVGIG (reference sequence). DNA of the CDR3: TGTGCCTGGACCCCTGACAGCCGGCAAGAGACCCAGTACTTC. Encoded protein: CAWTPDSRQETQYF.

The CDR3 reads CASRSQSSAFF. The CDR3 DNA reads TGTGCCAGCAGGTCCCAGTCCTCAGCTTTCTTT. The chain joins TRBV12-3 or TRBV12-4 to TRBJ1-1, with D unresolved. CDR3 size: 11 residues. Trimming took off 6 bases at V and 10 bases at J, with 12 bases between the two ends.

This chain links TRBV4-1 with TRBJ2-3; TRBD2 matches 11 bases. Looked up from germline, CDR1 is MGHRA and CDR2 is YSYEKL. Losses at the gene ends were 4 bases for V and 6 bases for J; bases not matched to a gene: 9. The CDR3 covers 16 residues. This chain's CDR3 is CASSPGRGTSGDTQYF. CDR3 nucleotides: TGCGCCAGCAGCCCTGGACGAGGGACTAGCGGCGATACGCAGTATTTT.

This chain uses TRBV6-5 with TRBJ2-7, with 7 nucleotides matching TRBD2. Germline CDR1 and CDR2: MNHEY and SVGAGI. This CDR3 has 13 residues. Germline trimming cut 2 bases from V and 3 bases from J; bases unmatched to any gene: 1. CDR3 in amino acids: CASSYREGYEQYF. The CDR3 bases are TGTGCCAGCAGTTACAGGGAGGGCTACGAGCAGTACTTC.

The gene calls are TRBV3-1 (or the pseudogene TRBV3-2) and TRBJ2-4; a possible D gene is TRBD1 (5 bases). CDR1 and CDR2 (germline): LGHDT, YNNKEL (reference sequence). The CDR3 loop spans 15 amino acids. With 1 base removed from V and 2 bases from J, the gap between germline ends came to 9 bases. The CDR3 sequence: CASSQVQGSKNIQYF. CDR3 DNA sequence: TGTGCCAGCAGCCAAGTTCAGGGTTCCAAAAACATTCAGTACTTC.

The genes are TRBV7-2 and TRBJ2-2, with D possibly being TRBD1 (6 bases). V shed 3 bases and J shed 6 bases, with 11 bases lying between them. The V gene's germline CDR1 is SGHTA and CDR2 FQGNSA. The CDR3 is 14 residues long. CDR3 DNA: TGTGCCAGCAGCTTGAACAGGGTGGCCGGGGAGCTGTTTTTT. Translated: CASSLNRVAGELFF.

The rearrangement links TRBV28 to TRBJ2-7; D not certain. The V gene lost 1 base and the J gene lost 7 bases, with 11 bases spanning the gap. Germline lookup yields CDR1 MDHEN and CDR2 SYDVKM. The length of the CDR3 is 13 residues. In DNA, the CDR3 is TGTGCCAGCAGTTTATTATCCCTCGGGGAGCAGTACTTC. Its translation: CASSLLSLGEQYF.

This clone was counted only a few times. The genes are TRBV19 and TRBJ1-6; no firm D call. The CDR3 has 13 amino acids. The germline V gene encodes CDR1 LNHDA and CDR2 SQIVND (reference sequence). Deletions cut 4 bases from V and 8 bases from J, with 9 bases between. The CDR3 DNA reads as TGTGCCAGTAGTAGCAGCGATTATTCACCCCTCCACTTT. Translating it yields CASSSSDYSPLHF.

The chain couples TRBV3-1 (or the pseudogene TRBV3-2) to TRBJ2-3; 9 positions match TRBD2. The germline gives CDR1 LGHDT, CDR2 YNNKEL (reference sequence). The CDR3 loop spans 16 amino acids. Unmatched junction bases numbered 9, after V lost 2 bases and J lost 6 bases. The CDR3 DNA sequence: TGTGCCAGCAGCCAAAATAGCGGGAGTCGCGCGGATACGCAGTATTTT. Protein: CASSQNSGSRADTQYF.

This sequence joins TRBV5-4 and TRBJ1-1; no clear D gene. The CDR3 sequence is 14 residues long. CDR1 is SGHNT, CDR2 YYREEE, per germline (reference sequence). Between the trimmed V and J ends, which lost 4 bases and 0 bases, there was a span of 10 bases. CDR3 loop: CASSPRSLNTEAFF. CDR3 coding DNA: TGTGCCAGCAGCCCGAGGTCCTTGAACACTGAAGCTTTCTTT.

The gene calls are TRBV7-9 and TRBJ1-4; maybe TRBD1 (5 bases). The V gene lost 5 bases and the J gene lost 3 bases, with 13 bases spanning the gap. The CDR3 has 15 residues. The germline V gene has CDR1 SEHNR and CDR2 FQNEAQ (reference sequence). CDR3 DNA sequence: TGTGCCAGCAGCGATGCCGGGGGGTCTAATGAAAAACTGTTTTTT. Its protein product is CASSDAGGSNEKLFF.